Listed below are T cell receptor beta chains from one sample, sequenced in a study of shared clonotypes between healthy human individuals. Sequenced by immunoSEQ multiplex PCR; TCRdb stores in-frame clones only, minus some. The data contain about 980,000 clones, around 80% of them singletons. Sequenced input: memory CD4+ T cells sorted from blood. The origin of the receptors is a man aged 18-30 years in good health. The CDR3 runs from the conserved cysteine through the conserved F or W. Not every row has a clone size; where given, it reads once, few, many or a size class.

>-|TRBJ2-7|TRBV4-1
CASSRIPGQIYEQYF
>-|TRBJ2-2|TRBV7-9
CASSYRQGGTGELFF
>-|TRBJ2-7|TRBV5-4
CASSLAGKYEQYF
>-|TRBJ2-1|TRBV18
CASSKGDSYNEQFF
>once|TRBJ2-7|TRBV5-1
CASSPGITYEQYF
>-|TRBJ2-1|TRBV7-8
CASSLVETPGEQFF
>-|TRBJ2-7|TRBV28
CASRKSGGRYEQYF
>-|TRBJ1-4|TRBV29-1
CSVKDRLDNEKLFF
>-|TRBJ2-5|TRBV29-1
CSVEGAGGLLETQYF
>-|TRBJ1-2|TRBV28
CASSLKGGWSYGYTF
>-|TRBJ2-2|TRBV5-1
CASSLRIGGELFF
>-|TRBJ2-2|TRBV10-3
CAVEPGAGSNTGELFF
>-|TRBJ1-5|TRBV10-2
CASTGQGGQPQHF
>-|TRBJ2-2|TRBV6-5
CASMVSGSFGGELFF
>-|TRBJ1-1|TRBV28
CATTGGRRNTEAFF
>once|TRBJ2-1|TRBV7-9
CASSLARSFNRGLYEQFF
>-|TRBJ2-3|TRBV4-1
CASSQVVGGARTDTQYF
>-|TRBJ2-2|TRBV18
CASSLGLESTGELFF
>-|TRBJ2-7|TRBV2
CASLITGGFTASYEQYF
>-|TRBJ1-6|TRBV11-2
CASSFLRGDGPLHF
>-|TRBJ2-7|TRBV27
CASSLGGTILYEQYF
>-|TRBJ2-2|TRBV7-2
CASTPRGGHLGGELFF